This entry lists 13 T cell receptor beta chains sequenced from one sample in a study of early stage breast cancer tumors. Measured with immunoSEQ multiplex PCR; TCRdb has only the in-frame clones, and not every one. This sample carries fewer than 35,000 clones, almost 75% of them seen once, and the ten largest clones take about a tenth. Sequenced: breast tumor tissue. These receptors were obtained from a person in their thirties with breast cancer.

V gene TRBV6-5 combines with J gene TRBJ2-3, with 7 positions matching TRBD2. Per germline, CDR1 MNHEY and CDR2 SVGAGI. V shed 2 bases and J 2 bases; nucleotides not matched to a gene: 4. The CDR3 spans 15 residues. The CDR3 sequence: CASSYRSGYTDTQYF. The CDR3, as DNA: TGTGCCAGCAGTTACCGTAGCGGGTACACAGATACGCAGTATTTT.

The chain is built from TRBV18 and TRBJ1-1; a possible D gene is TRBD1 (5 bases). The CDR3 is 12 amino acids. V lost 3 bases to trimming and J lost 11 bases, with 13 bases between them. The germline V gene encodes CDR1 KGHSH and CDR2 LQKENI. In DNA, the CDR3 is TGTGCCAGCTCACCGTTCAGGGACGCGGCTTTCTTT. Encoded protein: CASSPFRDAAFF.

The chain joins TRBV5-1 to TRBJ2-5; 7 nucleotides line up with TRBD2. Germline CDR1 is SGHRS and CDR2 is YFSETQ. The CDR3 totals 15 residues. Losses at the gene ends were 6 bases for V and 3 bases for J; bases not matched to a gene: 11. The CDR3 region is CASTFAAGKEETQYF. The DNA for the CDR3 is TGCGCCAGCACCTTCGCAGCGGGGAAAGAAGAGACCCAGTACTTC. The complete variable domain, with remaining parts taken from reference TRBV5-1 and TRBJ2-5, reads KAGVTQTPRYLIKTRGQQVTLSCSPISGHRSVSWYQQTPGQGLQFLFEYFSETQRNKGNFPGRFSGRQFSNSRSEMNVSTLELGDSALYLCASTFAAGKEETQYFGPGTRLLVL.

V is TRBV11-2 and J is TRBJ2-7, with D perhaps TRBD1 (5 bases). This CDR3 has 15 residues. Trimming left V 3 bases short and J 5 bases short, with 17 bases between. Germline V lookup: CDR1 SGHAT, CDR2 FQNNGV. CDR3 sequence (DNA): TGTGCCAGCAGCTTGGATCAGGGCGCTGGGGACGAGCAGTACTTC. Residues: CASSLDQGAGDEQYF.

The chain joins TRBV29-1 to TRBJ2-1; either TRBD1 or TRBD2 may supply D (6 bases each). The germline gives CDR1 SQVTM, CDR2 ANQGSEA. V dropped 7 bases and J dropped 8 bases, with 18 bases sitting between them. The CDR3 loop spans 13 amino acids. The CDR3 DNA sequence: TGCAGCGCCCAGGTGGCAGGGGAGGATGAGCAGTTCTTC. Its translation is CSAQVAGEDEQFF.

The rearrangement links TRBV19 to TRBJ1-5, with 7 bases fitting TRBD1. CDR1 and CDR2 (germline): LNHDA, SQIVND (reference sequence). The CDR3 runs to 16 residues. V dropped 7 bases and J dropped 4; count of bases not matched to a gene: 13. Here the CDR3 reads CASTQGGGRDNQPQHF. Here the CDR3 DNA reads TGTGCCAGTACTCAGGGGGGCGGCAGGGATAATCAGCCCCAGCATTTT.

The table lists this clone with a few counts. CDR3 nucleotides: TGTGCCAGCAGCTTTAGTGGACTTCAGGGAACTCCCCACGAGCAGTACTTC. This encodes CASSFSGLQGTPHEQYF. This chain uses TRBV5-6 with TRBJ2-7, with D perhaps given as TRBD1 or TRBD2 (5 bases each). Germline V gene lookup returns CDR1 SGHDT and CDR2 YYEEEE. The CDR3 totals 17 residues. Trimming took off 2 bases at V and 5 bases at J, with 23 bases between the two ends. The complete variable domain, with remaining parts taken from reference TRBV5-6 and TRBJ2-7, reads DAGVTQSPTHLIKTRGQQVTLRCSPKSGHDTVSWYQQALGQGPQFIFQYYEEEERQRGNFPDRFSGHQFPNYSSELNVNALLLGDSALYLCASSFSGLQGTPHEQYFGPGTRLTVT.

V and J are TRBV7-7 and TRBJ2-7, with D uncertain. Germline V gives CDR1 SSHAT, CDR2 FNYEAQ (reference sequence). CDR3 length: 14 residues. V lost 2 bases, J lost 2 bases, and 10 bases lay in between. The CDR3 spells CASSLTPETYEQYF. CDR3 coding DNA: TGTGCCAGCAGCTTAACACCGGAGACCTACGAGCAGTACTTC.

The rearrangement joins TRBV29-1 to TRBJ2-2; no definite D call. Germline V lookup: CDR1 SQVTM, CDR2 ANQGSEA. V shed 7 bases and J shed 1 base, with 4 bases lying between them. This CDR3 is built from 11 residues. For the CDR3, the DNA is TGCAGCGGACGGAACACCGGGGAGCTGTTTTTT. Encoded protein: CSGRNTGELFF.

The CDR3 loop reads CASSLLGGIDTEAFF. The CDR3 DNA sequence: TGCGCCAGCAGCTTACTAGGGGGCATAGACACTGAAGCTTTCTTT. This rearrangement joins TRBV5-1 to TRBJ1-1; 7 bases line up with TRBD1. The CDR3 loop spans 15 amino acids. The junction had 7 bases not matched to a gene; V was cut back by 2 bases and J by 3 bases. CDR1 SGHRS and CDR2 YFSETQ come from the germline V gene.

The V and J genes are TRBV10-3 and TRBJ2-3; 13 bases match TRBD2. CDR1 and CDR2 (germline): ENHRY, SYGVKD. The CDR3 spans 15 residues. V shed 3 bases and J 4 bases; nucleotides not matched to a gene: 1. This CDR3 is CAISELAGGPDTQYF. For the CDR3, the DNA is TGTGCCATCAGTGAACTAGCGGGAGGGCCAGATACGCAGTATTTT.

This chain uses TRBV7-2 with TRBJ2-7, with TRBD2 identical over 9 bases. CDR3 length: 18 residues. The germline V gene encodes CDR1 SGHTA and CDR2 FQGNSA. Germline trimming cut 1 base from V and 0 bases from J; bases unmatched to any gene: 10. CDR3 in amino acids: CASSLGQPGLAPSYEQYF. As DNA, the CDR3 is TGTGCCAGCAGCTTAGGCCAGCCCGGACTAGCGCCCTCCTACGAGCAGTACTTC.

V gene TRBV30 combines with J gene TRBJ2-4, with a possible D match to TRBD1 (7 bases). The CDR3 runs 16 residues. Trimming took 7 bases from V and 2 from J, leaving 21 bases between them. CDR1 and CDR2 (germline): GTSNPN, SVGIG (reference sequence). The CDR3 coding sequence is TGTGCCTACCGGGACAGAGGGGGGTTGACCAAAAACATTCAGTACTTC. Protein: CAYRDRGGLTKNIQYF.